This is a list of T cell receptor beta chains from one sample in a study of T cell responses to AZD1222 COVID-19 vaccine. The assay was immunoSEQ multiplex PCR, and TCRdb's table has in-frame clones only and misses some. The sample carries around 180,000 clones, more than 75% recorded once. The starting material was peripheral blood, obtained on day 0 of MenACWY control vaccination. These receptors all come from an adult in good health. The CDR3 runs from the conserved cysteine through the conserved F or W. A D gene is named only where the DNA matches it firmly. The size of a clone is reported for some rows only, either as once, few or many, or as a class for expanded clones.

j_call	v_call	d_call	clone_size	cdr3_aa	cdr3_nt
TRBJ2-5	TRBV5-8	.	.	CASSHSGQHRGETQYF	TGTGCCAGCAGCCATTCCGGCCAACATCGCGGAGAGACCCAGTACTTC
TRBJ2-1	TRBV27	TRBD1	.	CASSLPGQGAHEQFF	TGTGCCAGCAGTTTACCGGGACAGGGGGCCCATGAGCAGTTCTTC
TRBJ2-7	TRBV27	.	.	CASKKGRGMDGYEQYF	TGTGCCAGCAAGAAAGGCCGGGGTATGGACGGCTACGAGCAGTACTTC
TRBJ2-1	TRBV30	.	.	CAWGTLPYEQFF	TGTGCCTGGGGGACCCTTCCTTATGAGCAGTTCTTC
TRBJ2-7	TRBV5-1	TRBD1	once	CASSLEGTGYTSAYEQYF	TGCGCCAGCAGCTTGGAAGGGACAGGGTATACGAGTGCCTACGAGCAGTACTTC
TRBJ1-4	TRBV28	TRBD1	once	CASSITGTGNEKLFF	TGTGCCAGCAGTATAACCGGGACAGGGAATGAAAAACTGTTTTTT
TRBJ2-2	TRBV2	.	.	CASGDRMYTGELFF	TGTGCCAGCGGCGACAGGATGTACACCGGGGAGCTGTTTTTT
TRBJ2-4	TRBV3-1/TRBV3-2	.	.	CASSPQATKNIQYF	TGTGCCAGCAGCCCCCAAGCGACCAAAAACATTCAGTACTTC
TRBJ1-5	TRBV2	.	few	CASRQFEDQPQHF	TGTGCCAGCCGACAGTTTGAGGATCAGCCCCAGCATTTT
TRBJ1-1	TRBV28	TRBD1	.	CASWGQGSEAFF	TGTGCCAGCTGGGGACAGGGGTCTGAAGCTTTCTTT
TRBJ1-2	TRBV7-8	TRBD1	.	CASSLGQGTGQWGYTF	TGTGCCAGCAGCCTTGGACAGGGCACGGGGCAATGGGGCTACACCTTC
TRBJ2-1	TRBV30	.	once	CAWSVGREQFF	TGTGCCTGGAGTGTTGGGAGAGAGCAGTTCTTC
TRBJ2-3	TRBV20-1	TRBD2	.	CSASAGVTQYF	TGCAGTGCTAGCGCGGGGGTTACGCAGTATTTT
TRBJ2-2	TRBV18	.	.	CASSPLPTAAGELFF	TGTGCCAGCTCACCGCTCCCAACGGCCGCCGGGGAGCTGTTTTTT
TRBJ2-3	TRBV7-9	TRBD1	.	CASSYRDREIDTQYF	TGTGCCAGCAGCTACCGGGACAGGGAGATAGATACGCAGTATTTT
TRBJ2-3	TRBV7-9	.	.	CATRAETPDTQYF	TGTGCCACCAGGGCGGAGACCCCAGATACGCAGTATTTT
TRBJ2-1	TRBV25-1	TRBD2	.	CASSESTRLAGGDGEQFF	TGTGCCAGCAGTGAATCGACCAGACTAGCGGGAGGAGATGGTGAGCAGTTCTTC
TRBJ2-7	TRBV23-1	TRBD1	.	CASIYGQARKADDSYEQYF	TGCGCCAGCATTTATGGACAGGCCCGAAAAGCTGATGACTCCTACGAGCAGTACTTC
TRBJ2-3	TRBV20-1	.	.	CSASAGTGTDTQYF	TGCAGTGCTAGTGCCGGGACTGGGACAGATACGCAGTATTTT
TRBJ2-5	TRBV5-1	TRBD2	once	CASRLAGSGPDVQYF	TGCGCCAGCAGGCTAGCGGGATCGGGACCGGACGTCCAGTACTTC
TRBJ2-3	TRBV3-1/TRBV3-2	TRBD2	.	CASSQGGTSGSRADTQYF	TGTGCCAGCAGCCAAGGGGGGACTAGCGGGAGCAGGGCAGATACGCAGTATTTT
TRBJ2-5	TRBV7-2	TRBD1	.	CASSSGQIKETQYF	TGTGCCAGCAGCTCGGGACAGATCAAAGAGACCCAGTACTTC
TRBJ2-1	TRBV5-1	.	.	CASTQLEGGGTEQFF	TGCGCCAGCACCCAGCTGGAGGGAGGCGGGACTGAGCAGTTCTTC
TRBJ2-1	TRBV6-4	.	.	CASSDLGDGEQFF	TGTGCCAGCAGTGATCTAGGGGACGGCGAGCAGTTCTTC
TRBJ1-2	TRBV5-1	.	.	CASSSMTAYGYTF	TGCGCCAGCAGCTCCATGACGGCGTATGGCTACACCTTC
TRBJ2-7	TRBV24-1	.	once	CATSDFSTLGNEQYF	TGTGCCACCAGTGATTTTTCAACGTTGGGTAACGAGCAGTACTTC
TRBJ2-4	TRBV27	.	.	CASGSAVGIQYF	TGTGCCAGCGGATCAGCTGTAGGCATTCAGTACTTC
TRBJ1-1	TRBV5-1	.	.	CASRWDTTMNTEAFF	TGCGCCAGCAGATGGGACACCACCATGAACACTGAAGCTTTCTTT
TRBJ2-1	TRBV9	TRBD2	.	CASSVRSPLTGWQGGKLAGDEQFF	TGTGCCAGCAGCGTACGGTCACCTCTCACAGGGTGGCAGGGGGGCAAACTAGCGGGAGATGAGCAGTTCTTC
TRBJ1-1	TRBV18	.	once	CASSPPQNTEAFF	TGTGCCAGCTCACCCCCCCAGAACACTGAAGCTTTCTTT
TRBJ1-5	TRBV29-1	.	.	CSVANSDQPQHF	TGCAGCGTTGCCAACAGCGATCAGCCCCAGCATTTT
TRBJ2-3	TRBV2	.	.	CASHREPGPHTQYF	TGTGCCAGCCACCGAGAACCCGGGCCCCATACGCAGTATTTT
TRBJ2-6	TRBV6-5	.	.	CASVRRSSGANVLTF	TGTGCCAGCGTTCGACGGTCCTCTGGGGCCAACGTCCTGACTTTC
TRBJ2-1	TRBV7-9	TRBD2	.	CASSLGLAGFF	TGTGCCAGCAGCCTCGGACTAGCGGGGTTCTTC
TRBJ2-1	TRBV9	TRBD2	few	CASTLGLATEQFF	TGTGCCAGCACCCTCGGACTAGCCACCGAGCAGTTCTTC
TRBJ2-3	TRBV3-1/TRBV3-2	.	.	CASSPRAGHGADTQYF	TGTGCCAGCAGCCCCCGGGCTGGCCACGGGGCAGATACGCAGTATTTT
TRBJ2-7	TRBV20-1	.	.	CSASWTVFPEQYF	TGCAGTGCTAGTTGGACAGTTTTCCCCGAGCAGTACTTC
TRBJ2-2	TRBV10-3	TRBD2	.	CAISESYGTSGILNTGELFF	TGTGCCATCAGTGAGTCATACGGGACTAGCGGAATCCTGAACACCGGGGAGCTGTTTTTT
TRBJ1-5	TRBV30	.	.	CAWMPGGSNQPQHF	TGTGCCTGGATGCCCGGAGGGAGCAATCAGCCCCAGCATTTT
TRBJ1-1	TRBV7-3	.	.	CASSAGLNTEAFF	TGTGCCAGCAGCGCGGGGCTGAACACTGAAGCTTTCTTT
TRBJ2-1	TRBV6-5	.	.	CATHWRSNEQFF	TGTGCCACCCACTGGAGATCGAATGAGCAGTTCTTC
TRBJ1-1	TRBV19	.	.	CASSIAAMNTEAFF	TGTGCCAGTAGTATCGCCGCCATGAACACTGAAGCTTTCTTT
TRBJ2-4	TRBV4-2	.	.	CASSREVGVQNIQYF	TGTGCCAGCAGTCGGGAAGTTGGGGTTCAAAACATTCAGTACTTC
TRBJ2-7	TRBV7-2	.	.	CASSDSYEQYF	TGTGCCAGCAGCGACTCCTACGAGCAGTACTTC
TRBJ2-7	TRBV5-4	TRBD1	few	CASSLPTGDEQYF	TGTGCCAGCAGCTTGCCCACAGGGGACGAGCAGTACTTC
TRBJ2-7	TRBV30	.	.	CAWSEGHEQYF	TGTGCCTGGAGTGAGGGCCACGAGCAGTACTTC
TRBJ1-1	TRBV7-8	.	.	CASSPPGGLRNTEAFF	TGTGCCAGCAGCCCACCCGGGGGGCTAAGGAACACTGAAGCTTTCTTT